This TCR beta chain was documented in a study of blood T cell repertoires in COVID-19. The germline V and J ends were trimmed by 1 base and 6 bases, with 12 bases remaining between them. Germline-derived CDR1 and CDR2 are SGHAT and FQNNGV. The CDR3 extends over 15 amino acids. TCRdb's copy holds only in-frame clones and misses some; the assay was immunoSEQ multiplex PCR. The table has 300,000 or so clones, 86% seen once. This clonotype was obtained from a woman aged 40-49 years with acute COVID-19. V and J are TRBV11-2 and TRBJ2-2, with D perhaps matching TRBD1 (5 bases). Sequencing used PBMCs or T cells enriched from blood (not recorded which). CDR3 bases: TGTGCCAGCAGCTTAGCTCTGGGGCGACCCGGGGAGCTGTTTTTT. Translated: CASSLALGRPGELFF.